One sample yielded the 27 T cell receptor beta chains listed below, sequenced in a study of blood T cell repertoires in COVID-19. The table came from immunoSEQ multiplex PCR; TCRdb's copy has only in-frame clones and leaves some out. The table has some 110,000 clones, over 80% seen once; the top ten hold about 15%. Input material: peripheral blood. These receptors all come from a man aged 50 to 60 with acute or convalescent COVID-19.

The chain couples TRBV28 to TRBJ2-1; 9 positions match TRBD1. This CDR3 spans 15 amino acids. The junction had 5 bases not matched to a gene; V was cut back by 6 bases and J by 2 bases. CDR1 MDHEN and CDR2 SYDVKM come from the germline V gene. This chain's CDR3 is CASSQDRGAYNEQFF. DNA for the CDR3: TGTGCCAGCAGCCAAGACAGGGGGGCCTACAATGAGCAGTTCTTC.

V is TRBV5-1 and J is TRBJ2-1; TRBD2 matches at 9 bases. The CDR3 has 15 residues. V dropped 4 bases and J dropped 4; count of bases not matched to a gene: 6. The V gene's germline CDR1 is SGHRS and CDR2 YFSETQ. The CDR3 here is CASSTGLAGYNEQFF. The CDR3 DNA sequence: TGCGCCAGCAGCACGGGACTAGCAGGTTACAATGAGCAGTTCTTC.

The chain uses TRBV28 and TRBJ1-4, with D possibly matching TRBD1 (5 bases). V dropped 7 bases and J dropped 0 bases, with 12 bases sitting between them. The CDR3 contains 15 residues. CDR1 MDHEN and CDR2 SYDVKM come from the germline V gene. Here the CDR3 reads CASIPTGATNEKLFF. The CDR3 nucleotides read TGTGCCAGCATTCCTACAGGTGCAACTAATGAAAAACTGTTTTTT.

V is TRBV7-7 and J is TRBJ2-5; 9 positions match TRBD2. The ends lost 4 bases at V and 10 bases at J; junction bases unmatched: 7. Germline V lookup: CDR1 SSHAT, CDR2 FNYEAQ (reference sequence). The CDR3 totals 13 residues. The CDR3 bases are TGTGCCAGCAGCTGCTTAGCGGGAGCAGACCAGTACTTC. It yields the protein CASSCLAGADQYF.

V and J are TRBV28 and TRBJ2-4; D perhaps matches TRBD1 (6 bases). The CDR3 totals 14 residues. Germline V lookup: CDR1 MDHEN, CDR2 SYDVKM. Trimming took 3 bases from V and 3 from J, leaving 9 bases between them. The CDR3 bases are TGTGCCAGCAGTTTTCAGGGGAGCAAAAACATTCAGTACTTC. It translates to CASSFQGSKNIQYF.

The gene calls are TRBV6-5 and TRBJ2-6, with no clear D. There are 13 residues in the CDR3. Germline V gene sequence: CDR1 MNHEY, CDR2 SVGAGI. In DNA, the CDR3 is TGTGCTACTGAGTTCTCTGGGGCCAACGTCCTGACTTTC. Protein product: CATEFSGANVLTF.

Only one count was recorded for this clone. V usage is TRBV7-8 and J usage is TRBJ2-1; 10 nucleotides agree with TRBD2. Germline CDR1 reads SGHVS; CDR2 reads FQNEAQ. CDR3 length: 16 residues. The V segment lost 1 base and the J segment 12 bases; nucleotides outside the gene matches: 12. The CDR3 loop is CASSLDRLAGAGSQFF. The CDR3, as DNA: TGTGCCAGCAGCTTAGATCGGCTAGCGGGAGCGGGATCGCAGTTCTTC.

The chain couples TRBV28 to TRBJ2-2; a possible D gene is TRBD1 (6 bases). Germline CDR1 reads MDHEN; CDR2 reads SYDVKM. V was clipped by 7 bases and J by 2 bases, with 14 bases between them. The CDR3 totals 15 residues. The CDR3 sequence: CASNSGTSNTGELFF. CDR3 nucleotides: TGTGCCAGCAACTCCGGGACATCCAACACCGGGGAGCTGTTTTTT.

The chain uses TRBV4-1 and TRBJ2-4, with D unresolved. Germline V gene lookup returns CDR1 MGHRA and CDR2 YSYEKL. Between the trimmed V and J ends, which lost 1 base and 1 base, there was a span of 11 bases. The CDR3 contains 16 residues. CDR3 protein: CASSQGQAGAKNIQYF. CDR3 DNA sequence: TGCGCCAGCAGCCAAGGGCAGGCTGGGGCCAAAAACATTCAGTACTTC.

By proportion, this clone is medium-sized. The chain couples TRBV4-1 to TRBJ2-7, with D possibly being TRBD2 (5 bases). This CDR3 is 14 amino acids long. Germline lookup yields CDR1 MGHRA and CDR2 YSYEKL. Trimming cost V 0 bases and J 3 bases, with 9 bases left between them. DNA for the CDR3: TGCGCCAGCAGCCAAGAAAGTCGGGACTACGAGCAGTACTTC. This codes for CASSQESRDYEQYF.

The chain has TRBV3-1 (or the pseudogene TRBV3-2) and TRBJ2-7; 9 nucleotides agree with TRBD1. The CDR3 covers 14 residues. The junction had 1 base not matched to a gene; V was cut back by 4 bases and J by 0 bases. Germline assignment: CDR1 LGHDT and CDR2 YNNKEL (reference sequence). The CDR3 protein is CASSPGQGSYEQYF. The CDR3 nucleotides are TGTGCCAGCAGCCCGGGACAGGGCTCCTACGAGCAGTACTTC.

This rearrangement joins TRBV7-8 to TRBJ2-7, with TRBD2 identical over 9 bases. The CDR3 runs to 16 residues. The J segment lost 1 base and the V segment lost 4 bases, leaving 8 bases of the junction unmatched. CDR1 and CDR2 from the germline V gene are SGHVS and FQNEAQ. In DNA, the CDR3 is TGTGCCAGCAGCTCTTTGACTAGCGGCGTTTCCTACGAGCAGTACTTC. Translated, it gives CASSSLTSGVSYEQYF. Full variable domain (remainder filled in from reference TRBV7-8 and TRBJ2-7): GAGVSQSPRYKVAKRGQDVALRCDPISGHVSLFWYQQALGQGPEFLTYFQNEAQLDKSGLPSDRFFAERPEGSVSTLKIQRTQQEDSAVYLCASSSLTSGVSYEQYFGPGTRLTVT.

The chain uses TRBV6-6 and TRBJ2-2; 10 bases align to TRBD2. The germline V gene encodes CDR1 MNHNY and CDR2 SVGAGI (reference sequence). Trimming at V came to 8 bases and at J to 0 bases, leaving 6 bases not matched to a gene. The CDR3 is made up of 16 amino acids. CDR3 bases: TGTGCCAGCGAAAGAGCGGGAGGGCCGAACACCGGGGAGCTGTTTTTT. This gives the protein CASERAGGPNTGELFF.

This sequence joins TRBV5-1 and TRBJ2-7; the D gene is possibly TRBD2 (6 bases). The CDR3 runs to 12 residues. V was cut by 5 bases and J by 7 bases, with 13 bases left in between. CDR1 is SGHRS and CDR2 is YFSETQ in the germline V gene. The CDR3 region has the DNA TGCGCCAGCAGGGGGGGAGGAAATGAGCAGTACTTC. Its protein is CASRGGGNEQYF.

The V gene is TRBV11-2, the J gene TRBJ2-2, with 7 bases that match TRBD2. Germline V gene lookup returns CDR1 SGHAT and CDR2 FQNNGV. With 0 bases clipped from V and 5 bases from J, the junction kept 9 bases outside the gene matches. This CDR3 is built from 17 residues. The CDR3 here is CASSLDVGGSNTGELFF. CDR3 DNA sequence: TGTGCCAGCAGCTTAGATGTGGGCGGGAGCAATACCGGGGAGCTGTTTTTT. Drawing the rest from reference TRBV11-2 and TRBJ2-2, the complete variable domain is EAGVAQSPRYKIIEKRQSVAFWCNPISGHATLYWYQQILGQGPKLLIQFQNNGVVDDSQLPKDRFSAERLKGVDSTLKIQPAKLEDSAVYLCASSLDVGGSNTGELFFGEGSRLTVL.

The chain has TRBV2 and TRBJ1-1, with D possibly matching TRBD1 (6 bases). The CDR3 extends over 13 amino acids. V lost 4 bases to trimming and J lost 5 bases, with 11 bases between them. The germline CDR1 and CDR2 sequences are SNHLY and FYNNEI. This chain's CDR3 is CASSGPGATEAFF. The CDR3 nucleotides are TGTGCCAGCAGTGGGCCAGGGGCGACTGAAGCTTTCTTT.

V gene TRBV10-3 combines with J gene TRBJ1-5; D is unresolved. The germline V and J ends were trimmed by 5 bases and 5 bases, with 16 bases remaining between them. Germline CDR1 reads ENHRY; CDR2 reads SYGVKD. This CDR3 has 15 amino acids. The DNA for the CDR3 is TGTGCCATCAGTCCCGACCTCGGGCGGGATCAGCCCCAGCATTTT. Protein sequence: CAISPDLGRDQPQHF.

In nucleotides, the CDR3 is TGCGCCAGTAAGACTAGCGGGAGGGCCCTTAGAACAGATACGCAGTATTTT. This codes for CASKTSGRALRTDTQYF. The chain combines TRBV5-1 with TRBJ2-3, with TRBD2 matching 14 bases. With V trimmed by 8 bases and J by 3 bases, 11 bases remained unmatched. The germline CDR1 and CDR2 sequences are SGHRS and YFSETQ. The CDR3 runs to 17 residues. The whole variable domain, remainder taken from reference TRBV5-1 and TRBJ2-3, is KAGVTQTPRYLIKTRGQQVTLSCSPISGHRSVSWYQQTPGQGLQFLFEYFSETQRNKGNFPGRFSGRQFSNSRSEMNVSTLELGDSALYLCASKTSGRALRTDTQYFGPGTRLTVL.

The rearrangement uses TRBV28 and TRBJ2-7, with D possibly TRBD2 on 5 matching bases. Germline V gene lookup returns CDR1 MDHEN and CDR2 SYDVKM. Trimming took 3 bases from V and 1 from J, leaving 7 bases between them. The CDR3 has 13 residues. For the CDR3, the DNA is TGTGCCAGCAGTTTTCAGCGGTCCTACGAGCAGTACTTC. Translating gives CASSFQRSYEQYF.

The rearrangement joins TRBV2 to TRBJ2-7, with 7 bases lining up with TRBD1. With V trimmed by 7 bases and J by 3 bases, 6 bases remained unmatched. CDR3 length: 13 amino acids. Per the germline V gene, CDR1 is SNHLY and CDR2 is FYNNEI. The CDR3 DNA sequence: TGTGCCAGCACCCGGGACAGCCTCTACGAGCAGTACTTC. Protein product: CASTRDSLYEQYF.

The J gene is TRBJ2-3, the V gene TRBV5-1; 8 bases line up with TRBD1. Germline lookup yields CDR1 SGHRS and CDR2 YFSETQ. The V gene end was trimmed by 6 bases and the J gene end by 3 bases; junction bases not matched to a gene: 9. CDR3 length equals 15 residues. The CDR3 DNA reads TGCGCCAGCAACCCGGGGACAGGTGTAACAGATACGCAGTATTTT. It encodes CASNPGTGVTDTQYF. The variable domain in full, completed from reference TRBV5-1 and TRBJ2-3, reads KAGVTQTPRYLIKTRGQQVTLSCSPISGHRSVSWYQQTPGQGLQFLFEYFSETQRNKGNFPGRFSGRQFSNSRSEMNVSTLELGDSALYLCASNPGTGVTDTQYFGPGTRLTVL.

This chain uses TRBV9 with TRBJ2-7; maybe TRBD1 (6 bases). The CDR3 runs 14 residues. Germline V gives CDR1 SGDLS, CDR2 YYNGEE. V lost 3 bases, J lost 2 bases, and 12 bases lay in between. The CDR3, as DNA: TGTGCCAGCAGCGCCCCAGGGGCCCCCTACGAGCAGTACTTC. Protein product: CASSAPGAPYEQYF.

The chain links TRBV28 to TRBJ2-4; 9 positions agree with TRBD1. Germline CDR1 and CDR2: MDHEN and SYDVKM. The CDR3 contains 16 residues. V shed 5 bases and J 3 bases; nucleotides not matched to a gene: 8. The CDR3 region is CASSTYRGPGKNIQYF. The DNA of the CDR3 is TGTGCCAGCAGTACCTACAGGGGGCCAGGCAAAAACATTCAGTACTTC. Looking up the rest from reference TRBV28 and TRBJ2-4 gives the full variable domain: DVKVTQSSRYLVKRTGEKVFLECVQDMDHENMFWYRQDPGLGLRLIYFSYDVKMKEKGDIPEGYSVSREKKERFSLILESASTNQTSMYLCASSTYRGPGKNIQYFGAGTRLSVL.

Comment on this clone: The same CDR3 also results from other DNA sequences found in this sample. V gene TRBV5-1 combines with J gene TRBJ2-7, with D uncertain. CDR1 and CDR2 from the germline V gene are SGHRS and YFSETQ. The CDR3 runs 15 residues. Deletions cut 0 bases from V and 1 base from J, with 11 bases between. The CDR3 is CASSLAGGSSYEQYF. Written as DNA, the CDR3 is TGCGCCAGCAGCTTGGCCGGCGGCAGTTCCTACGAGCAGTACTTC.

The chain employs TRBV2 and TRBJ2-5; 8 bases fit TRBD2. The length of the CDR3 is 14 residues. V gave up 8 bases and J gave up 4 bases; unmatched junction bases: 9. Germline assignment: CDR1 SNHLY and CDR2 FYNNEI. As DNA, the CDR3 is TGTGCCAGCGAGGAGCGGGAGTTTCGAGAGACCCAGTACTTC. As protein: CASEEREFRETQYF. The whole variable domain, remainder taken from reference TRBV2 and TRBJ2-5, is EPEVTQTPSHQVTQMGQEVILRCVPISNHLYFYWYRQILGQKVEFLVSFYNNEISEKSEIFDDQFSVERPDGSNFTLKIRSTKLEDSAMYFCASEEREFRETQYFGPGTRLLVL.

The chain combines TRBV7-2 with TRBJ1-2; D is possibly TRBD1 (5 bases). Germline CDR1 and CDR2: SGHTA and FQGNSA. Between the trimmed V and J ends, which lost 6 bases and 6 bases, there was a span of 17 bases. The CDR3 is 14 amino acids. CDR3 protein: CASSLSQGRHGYTF. Written as DNA, the CDR3 is TGTGCCAGCAGTCTCTCTCAGGGTCGTCATGGCTACACCTTC.

The CDR3 sequence is CASSPRTGSLGYTF. The DNA for the CDR3 is TGTGCCAGCAGCCCCCGGACAGGATCCCTTGGCTACACCTTC. The chain combines TRBV6-1 with TRBJ1-2, with 7 bases lining up with TRBD1. J gave up 7 bases and V 6 bases, and 11 bases lay outside the gene matches. The CDR3 has 14 residues. The germline V gene has CDR1 MNHNS and CDR2 SASEGT.